The sequence of this T cell receptor (beta chain) was determined in a study of blood T cells in healthy people across ages. Study-wide points: Diversity figures derived from one million T cells were judged to underestimate the true value.

In its sample, this clonotype was seen a few times. Its antigen is not known. Germline V gives CDR1 MNHEY, CDR2 SVGAGI. Trimming removed 0 bases from V and 5 bases from J, with 13 bases in between. CDR3 length equals 15 residues. A second 7 to 11 cycle PCR used barcoded and J-beta primers. TCRdb processed the 5' RACE reads anew with MiXCR; each CDR3 protein has one entry. The repertoire holds 1.5 million to 2 million distinct CDR3 sequences, with around half as singletons. The chain links TRBV6-5 to TRBJ2-5; D is possibly TRBD1 or TRBD2 (6 bases each). The receptor comes from a woman in her thirties or forties in good health. Sequencing input: blood. CDR3 coding DNA: TGTGCCAGCAGTTACTCGGTGGGGGGCCGGGAGACCCAGTACTTC. Translated, it gives CASSYSVGGRETQYF.